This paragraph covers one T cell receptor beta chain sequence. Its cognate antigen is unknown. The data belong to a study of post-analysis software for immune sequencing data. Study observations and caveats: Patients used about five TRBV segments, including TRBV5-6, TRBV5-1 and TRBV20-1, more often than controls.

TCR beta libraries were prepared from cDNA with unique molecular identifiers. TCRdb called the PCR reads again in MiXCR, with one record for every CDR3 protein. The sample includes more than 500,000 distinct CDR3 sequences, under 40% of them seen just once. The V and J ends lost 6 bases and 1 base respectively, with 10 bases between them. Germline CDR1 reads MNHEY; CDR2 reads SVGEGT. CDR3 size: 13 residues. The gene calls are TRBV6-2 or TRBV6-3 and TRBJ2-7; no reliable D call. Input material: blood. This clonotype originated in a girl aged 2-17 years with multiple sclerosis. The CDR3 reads CASSSVWSYEQYF. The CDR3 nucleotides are TGTGCCAGCAGCTCCGTCTGGTCCTACGAGCAGTACTTC.